This T cell receptor beta chain is from a study of cytomegalovirus exposure and HLA in healthy donors. Overall study context: The early release's HLA-typed donors yielded 80 million to 95 million unique TCRs. Study-wide points: Segments of the TCR beta V type were, in most cases, productive about 90% or about 30% of the time in an earlier analysis. Altogether, 164 TCR beta chains were recorded as cytomegalovirus-associated.

It was with 60 Vbeta and 13 Jbeta primers that the PCR ran. Per the study methods: Tens of millions of unique TCR beta chains, 8.5 million to 14 million shared, were counted in a later analysis. The data were produced by immunoSEQ multiplex PCR, yet TCRdb's version contains in-frame clones alone and is incomplete. The V and J calls and clone size are taken from that table; D and trimming were inferred from the DNA. This table holds roughly 100,000 clones, more than 65% found once. Of note for this clone: Its antigen is unidentified.

Germline loops: CDR1 SGHTA, CDR2 FQGTGA. V lost 4 bases to trimming and J lost 2 bases, with 8 bases between them. The CDR3 has 13 amino acids. This TCR derives from a woman aged 50 to 60 in good health and CMV-seropositive. This rearrangement joins TRBV7-3 to TRBJ2-5, with D possibly being TRBD1 (6 bases). Sequencing used PBMCs. For the CDR3, the DNA is TGTGCCAGCAGCTCCGGACAGCAAGAGACCCAGTACTTC. Translating it yields CASSSGQQETQYF.